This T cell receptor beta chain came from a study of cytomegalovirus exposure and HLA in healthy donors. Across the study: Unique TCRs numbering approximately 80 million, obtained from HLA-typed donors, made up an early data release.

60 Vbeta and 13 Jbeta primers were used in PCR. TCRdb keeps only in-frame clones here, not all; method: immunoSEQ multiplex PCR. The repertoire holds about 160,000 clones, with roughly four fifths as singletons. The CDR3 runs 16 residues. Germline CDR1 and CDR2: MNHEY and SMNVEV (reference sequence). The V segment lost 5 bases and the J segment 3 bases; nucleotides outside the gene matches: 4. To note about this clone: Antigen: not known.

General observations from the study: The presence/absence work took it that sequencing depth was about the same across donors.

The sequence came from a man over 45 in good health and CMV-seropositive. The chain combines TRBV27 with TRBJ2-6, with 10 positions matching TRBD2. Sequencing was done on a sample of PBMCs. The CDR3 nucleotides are TGTGCCAGCAGTCTAGCGGGAGTCGGTGGGGCCAACGTCCTGACTTTC. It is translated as CASSLAGVGGANVLTF.